The rows below give T cell receptor beta chains drawn from one sample of a study of blood T cell repertoires in COVID-19. Some clones are missing from TCRdb's copy, which holds only in-frame ones; the method was immunoSEQ multiplex PCR. Of 350,000 to 400,000 clones listed, approximately 87% are singletons. Sequencing was performed on PBMCs or T cells enriched from blood (not recorded which). The receptors were gathered from a woman in her twenties or thirties with acute COVID-19. The CDR3 runs from the conserved cysteine through the conserved F or W. The order of the fields is V gene, J gene, D gene, clone size, CDR3 length, CDR3 protein, CDR3 DNA. A D gene is named only where the DNA matches it firmly. The size entry is marked missing in some rows and otherwise reads once, few, many or a size class.

v_call: TRBV5-1
j_call: TRBJ2-3
d_call: TRBD2
clone_size: NA
cdr3_length: 14
cdr3_aa: CASSWGGRADTQYF
cdr3_nt: TGCGCCAGCAGTTGGGGGGGTCGGGCAGATACGCAGTATTTT

v_call: TRBV6-4
j_call: TRBJ2-1
d_call: NA
clone_size: NA
cdr3_length: 13
cdr3_aa: CASSKAGRGEQFF
cdr3_nt: TGTGCCAGCAGTAAGGCCGGACGGGGTGAGCAGTTCTTC

v_call: TRBV27
j_call: TRBJ1-5
d_call: TRBD1
clone_size: NA
cdr3_length: 15
cdr3_aa: CASSPRGFGAQPQHF
cdr3_nt: TGTGCCAGCAGCCCCAGGGGGTTCGGGGCTCAGCCCCAGCATTTT

v_call: TRBV5-1
j_call: TRBJ2-3
d_call: NA
clone_size: NA
cdr3_length: 15
cdr3_aa: CASSLHRPHTDTQYF
cdr3_nt: TGCGCCAGCAGCTTACACAGGCCCCACACAGATACGCAGTATTTT

v_call: TRBV3-1/TRBV3-2
j_call: TRBJ1-3
d_call: NA
clone_size: NA
cdr3_length: 14
cdr3_aa: CASSQRSSGNTIYF
cdr3_nt: TGTGCCAGCAGCCAAAGGAGCTCTGGAAACACCATATATTTT

v_call: TRBV6-5
j_call: TRBJ1-5
d_call: NA
clone_size: NA
cdr3_length: 13
cdr3_aa: CASSPTANQPQHF
cdr3_nt: TGTGCCAGCAGTCCTACAGCCAATCAGCCCCAGCATTTT

v_call: TRBV5-1
j_call: TRBJ1-2
d_call: NA
clone_size: NA
cdr3_length: 14
cdr3_aa: CASSLAGLAGGYTF
cdr3_nt: TGCGCCAGCAGCTTGGCCGGGTTAGCTGGAGGCTACACCTTC

v_call: TRBV24-1
j_call: TRBJ2-3
d_call: NA
clone_size: NA
cdr3_length: 19
cdr3_aa: CATSDPRTTGPPAADTQYF
cdr3_nt: TGTGCCACCAGTGACCCACGCACAACAGGGCCTCCCGCCGCAGATACGCAGTATTTT

v_call: TRBV24-1
j_call: TRBJ1-1
d_call: TRBD1
clone_size: NA
cdr3_length: 14
cdr3_aa: CATRGQGRDTEAFF
cdr3_nt: TGTGCCACCAGGGGACAGGGAAGGGACACTGAAGCTTTCTTT

v_call: TRBV3-1/TRBV3-2
j_call: TRBJ2-7
d_call: NA
clone_size: NA
cdr3_length: 15
cdr3_aa: CASSTGDILNYEQYF
cdr3_nt: TGTGCCAGCAGCACGGGGGATATTCTAAACTACGAGCAGTACTTC

v_call: TRBV4-1
j_call: TRBJ2-1
d_call: TRBD2
clone_size: NA
cdr3_length: 16
cdr3_aa: CASSQTSGGSYNEQFF
cdr3_nt: TGCGCCAGCAGCCAAACTAGCGGGGGTTCCTACAATGAGCAGTTCTTC

v_call: TRBV19
j_call: TRBJ2-1
d_call: TRBD2
clone_size: NA
cdr3_length: 15
cdr3_aa: CASSARTSGALEQFF
cdr3_nt: TGTGCCAGTAGTGCTCGGACTAGCGGGGCGTTAGAGCAGTTCTTC

v_call: TRBV5-1
j_call: TRBJ1-3
d_call: TRBD1
clone_size: NA
cdr3_length: 14
cdr3_aa: CASSPTGAGNTIYF
cdr3_nt: TGCGCCAGCAGCCCGACAGGGGCTGGAAACACCATATATTTT

v_call: TRBV7-3
j_call: TRBJ2-1
d_call: TRBD2
clone_size: NA
cdr3_length: 16
cdr3_aa: CASSSGLAGGQNEQFF
cdr3_nt: TGTGCCAGCAGCTCCGGACTAGCGGGGGGGCAGAATGAGCAGTTCTTC

v_call: TRBV9
j_call: TRBJ1-1
d_call: TRBD1
clone_size: NA
cdr3_length: 14
cdr3_aa: CASSVEGAGVEAFF
cdr3_nt: TGTGCCAGCAGCGTAGAGGGGGCTGGGGTCGAAGCTTTCTTT

v_call: TRBV5-8
j_call: TRBJ1-5
d_call: NA
clone_size: NA
cdr3_length: 13
cdr3_aa: CASSLFSNQPQHF
cdr3_nt: TGTGCCAGCAGCTTGTTCTCGAATCAGCCCCAGCATTTT

v_call: TRBV5-1
j_call: TRBJ1-1
d_call: TRBD1
clone_size: once
cdr3_length: 18
cdr3_aa: CASSGWTGSTSRNTEAFF
cdr3_nt: TGCGCCAGCAGCGGGTGGACAGGCTCCACATCAAGGAACACTGAAGCTTTCTTT

v_call: TRBV5-1
j_call: TRBJ1-1
d_call: TRBD1
clone_size: NA
cdr3_length: 15
cdr3_aa: CASTPIGTGATEAFF
cdr3_nt: TGCGCCAGCACGCCGATTGGGACAGGGGCCACTGAAGCTTTCTTT

v_call: TRBV24-1
j_call: TRBJ1-2
d_call: NA
clone_size: NA
cdr3_length: 13
cdr3_aa: CATSVGGNYGYTF
cdr3_nt: TGTGCCACCAGTGTAGGCGGCAACTATGGCTACACCTTC

v_call: TRBV6-2/TRBV6-3
j_call: TRBJ1-5
d_call: TRBD1
clone_size: once
cdr3_length: 18
cdr3_aa: CASSPYAGTGRYNQPQHF
cdr3_nt: TGTGCCAGCAGCCCTTACGCCGGGACAGGGAGGTACAATCAGCCCCAGCATTTT

v_call: TRBV15
j_call: TRBJ2-1
d_call: NA
clone_size: NA
cdr3_length: 16
cdr3_aa: CATSRGRSMDYNEQFF
cdr3_nt: TGTGCCACCAGCAGAGGCCGTAGCATGGATTACAATGAGCAGTTCTTC

v_call: TRBV29-1
j_call: TRBJ2-1
d_call: TRBD2
clone_size: NA
cdr3_length: 13
cdr3_aa: CSVETAGGPEQFF
cdr3_nt: TGCAGCGTTGAAACGGCGGGGGGCCCGGAGCAGTTCTTC

v_call: TRBV2
j_call: TRBJ2-6
d_call: TRBD1
clone_size: NA
cdr3_length: 17
cdr3_aa: CASSDLDRPSGANVLTF
cdr3_nt: TGTGCCAGCAGTGACTTGGACAGGCCCTCTGGGGCCAACGTCCTGACTTTC

v_call: TRBV5-1
j_call: TRBJ2-5
d_call: NA
clone_size: once
cdr3_length: 15
cdr3_aa: CASTRGGVAVETQYF
cdr3_nt: TGCGCCAGCACCAGAGGGGGGGTCGCTGTGGAGACCCAGTACTTC

v_call: TRBV3-1/TRBV3-2
j_call: TRBJ1-3
d_call: TRBD1
clone_size: NA
cdr3_length: 14
cdr3_aa: CASSQTGIGNTIYF
cdr3_nt: TGTGCCAGCAGCCAGACAGGGATTGGAAACACCATATATTTT

v_call: TRBV18
j_call: TRBJ1-5
d_call: TRBD1
clone_size: once
cdr3_length: 15
cdr3_aa: CASSPTGGLNQPQHF
cdr3_nt: TGTGCCAGCTCACCGACAGGGGGCCTCAATCAGCCCCAGCATTTT

v_call: TRBV2
j_call: TRBJ1-1
d_call: NA
clone_size: once
cdr3_length: 14
cdr3_aa: CASSEVPRGTEAFF
cdr3_nt: TGTGCCAGCAGTGAAGTCCCTAGGGGCACTGAAGCTTTCTTT

v_call: TRBV18
j_call: TRBJ1-3
d_call: NA
clone_size: few
cdr3_length: 15
cdr3_aa: CASSPPGNSGNTIYF
cdr3_nt: TGTGCCAGCTCACCACCCGGGAACTCTGGAAACACCATATATTTT

v_call: TRBV6-5
j_call: TRBJ2-7
d_call: TRBD1
clone_size: NA
cdr3_length: 16
cdr3_aa: CASSYSQGALQYEQYF
cdr3_nt: TGTGCCAGCAGTTACTCGCAGGGGGCGCTCCAATACGAGCAGTACTTC

v_call: TRBV7-2
j_call: TRBJ2-1
d_call: NA
clone_size: once
cdr3_length: 14
cdr3_aa: CASSLGLAYNEQFF
cdr3_nt: TGTGCCAGCAGCTTAGGGCTAGCCTACAATGAGCAGTTCTTC

v_call: TRBV6-5
j_call: TRBJ2-5
d_call: TRBD1
clone_size: once
cdr3_length: 14
cdr3_aa: CASRRWDSEETQYF
cdr3_nt: TGTGCCAGCAGGAGATGGGACAGTGAAGAGACCCAGTACTTC

v_call: TRBV15
j_call: TRBJ2-1
d_call: NA
clone_size: NA
cdr3_length: 12
cdr3_aa: CATSRDKGEQFF
cdr3_nt: TGTGCCACCAGCAGAGATAAGGGGGAGCAGTTCTTC

v_call: TRBV11-2
j_call: TRBJ2-2
d_call: NA
clone_size: NA
cdr3_length: 16
cdr3_aa: CASSLGTVLNTGELFF
cdr3_nt: TGTGCCAGCAGCTTAGGGACAGTCCTGAACACCGGGGAGCTGTTTTTT

v_call: TRBV6-5
j_call: TRBJ1-3
d_call: NA
clone_size: NA
cdr3_length: 14
cdr3_aa: CASRTRESGNTIYF
cdr3_nt: TGTGCCAGCAGGACCAGGGAATCTGGAAACACCATATATTTT

v_call: TRBV3-1/TRBV3-2
j_call: TRBJ1-2
d_call: TRBD1
clone_size: once
cdr3_length: 13
cdr3_aa: CASTGGGPVGYTF
cdr3_nt: TGTGCCAGCACCGGAGGGGGCCCGGTTGGCTACACCTTC

v_call: TRBV6-2/TRBV6-3
j_call: TRBJ1-1
d_call: TRBD1
clone_size: few
cdr3_length: 14
cdr3_aa: CASSNRQGNTEAFF
cdr3_nt: TGTGCCAGCAGTAACCGACAGGGGAACACTGAAGCTTTCTTT

v_call: TRBV10-3
j_call: TRBJ1-2
d_call: TRBD1
clone_size: NA
cdr3_length: 16
cdr3_aa: CAISEPTGVLNYGYTF
cdr3_nt: TGTGCCATCAGTGAGCCGACAGGGGTCCTCAACTATGGCTACACCTTC

v_call: TRBV5-6
j_call: TRBJ2-7
d_call: TRBD1
clone_size: NA
cdr3_length: 13
cdr3_aa: CASSWGTGGEQYF
cdr3_nt: TGTGCCAGCAGCTGGGGGACAGGGGGCGAGCAGTACTTC

v_call: TRBV30
j_call: TRBJ1-4
d_call: NA
clone_size: NA
cdr3_length: 14
cdr3_aa: CAWSVHRVGEKLFF
cdr3_nt: TGTGCCTGGAGTGTACACAGGGTCGGTGAAAAACTGTTTTTT

v_call: TRBV7-9
j_call: TRBJ1-4
d_call: NA
clone_size: NA
cdr3_length: 19
cdr3_aa: CASSLSVDGGQRANEKLFF
cdr3_nt: TGTGCCAGCAGCTTGAGTGTCGATGGTGGACAGCGCGCTAATGAAAAACTGTTTTTT

v_call: TRBV3-1/TRBV3-2
j_call: TRBJ2-1
d_call: NA
clone_size: NA
cdr3_length: 13
cdr3_aa: CASSQGYSYEQFF
cdr3_nt: TGTGCCAGCAGCCAAGGATATAGCTATGAGCAGTTCTTC

v_call: TRBV7-9
j_call: TRBJ1-2
d_call: TRBD1
clone_size: NA
cdr3_length: 14
cdr3_aa: CASSSGTAFSRYTF
cdr3_nt: TGTGCCAGCAGCTCCGGGACAGCCTTCTCGCGGTACACCTTC

v_call: TRBV11-1
j_call: TRBJ2-1
d_call: TRBD2
clone_size: NA
cdr3_length: 15
cdr3_aa: CASSPGTSLYNEQFF
cdr3_nt: TGTGCCAGCAGCCCCGGGACTAGCCTATACAATGAGCAGTTCTTC

v_call: TRBV6-5
j_call: TRBJ1-2
d_call: NA
clone_size: NA
cdr3_length: 14
cdr3_aa: CASTTRISPLGYTF
cdr3_nt: TGTGCCAGCACTACGAGGATTTCCCCGTTAGGCTACACCTTC

v_call: TRBV2
j_call: TRBJ2-3
d_call: NA
clone_size: NA
cdr3_length: 15
cdr3_aa: CASSDQALETDTQYF
cdr3_nt: TGTGCCAGCAGTGATCAGGCGTTAGAGACAGATACGCAGTATTTT

v_call: TRBV10-2
j_call: TRBJ2-2
d_call: NA
clone_size: few
cdr3_length: 15
cdr3_aa: CASSDGQRGSGELFF
cdr3_nt: TGCGCCAGCAGTGATGGACAGAGGGGTTCCGGGGAGCTGTTTTTT

v_call: TRBV24-1
j_call: TRBJ2-2
d_call: TRBD1
clone_size: NA
cdr3_length: 16
cdr3_aa: CATSPGQLANTGELFF
cdr3_nt: TGTGCCACCAGTCCGGGACAGCTGGCGAACACCGGGGAGCTGTTTTTT

v_call: TRBV4-1
j_call: TRBJ1-6
d_call: NA
clone_size: NA
cdr3_length: 15
cdr3_aa: CASSQVQESNSPLHF
cdr3_nt: TGCGCCAGCAGCCAAGTCCAGGAAAGTAATTCACCCCTCCACTTT

v_call: TRBV4-1
j_call: TRBJ1-2
d_call: TRBD1
clone_size: NA
cdr3_length: 15
cdr3_aa: CASSLTGFGDYGYTF
cdr3_nt: TGCGCCAGCAGCTTGACAGGGTTTGGGGACTATGGCTACACCTTC